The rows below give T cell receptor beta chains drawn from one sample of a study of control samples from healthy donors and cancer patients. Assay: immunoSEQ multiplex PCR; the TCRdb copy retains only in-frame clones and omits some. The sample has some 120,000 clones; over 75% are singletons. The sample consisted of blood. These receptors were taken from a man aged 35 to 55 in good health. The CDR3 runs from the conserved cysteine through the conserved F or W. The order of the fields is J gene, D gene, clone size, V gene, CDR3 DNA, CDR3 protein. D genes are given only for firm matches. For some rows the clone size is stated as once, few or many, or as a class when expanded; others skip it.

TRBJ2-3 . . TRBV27 TGTGCCAGCAGTTTATCGAGTGTGGGGGCGGGAGATACGCAGTATTTT CASSLSSVGAGDTQYF
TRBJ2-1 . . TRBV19 TGTGCCAGTAGTATAGATAGTGGGGCGTACAATGAGCAGTTCTTC CASSIDSGAYNEQFF
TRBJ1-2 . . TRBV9 TGTGCCAGCAGCGCGGGCGGCTATGGCTACACCTTC CASSAGGYGYTF
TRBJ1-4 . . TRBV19 TGTGCCAGTACACCCACGGCAGGGGTCCGGGAAAAACTGTTTTTT CASTPTAGVREKLFF
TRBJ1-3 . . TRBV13 TGTGCCAGCAGCGGACGGTCCCACGGAAACACCATATATTTT CASSGRSHGNTIYF
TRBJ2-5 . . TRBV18 TGTGCCAGCTCACCTGGGACGAACCAAGAGACCCAGTACTTC CASSPGTNQETQYF
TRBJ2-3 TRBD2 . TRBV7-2 TGTGCCAGCAGCTTAGGGGGACTACTAGGGCCCCCCTGGGTTACGCAGTATTTT CASSLGGLLGPPWVTQYF
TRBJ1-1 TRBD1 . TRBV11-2 TGTGCCAGCAGTACCCTGACAGGGTACACTGAAGCTTTCTTT CASSTLTGYTEAFF
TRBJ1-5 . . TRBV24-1 TGTGCCGTGGCGGGAGGCACTGGGACTAGCAATCAGCCCCAGCATTTT CAVAGGTGTSNQPQHF
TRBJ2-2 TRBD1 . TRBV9 TGTGCCAGCAGCCCAAGTGGGTACAGGGGGCGCGCCGGGGAGCTGTTTTTT CASSPSGYRGRAGELFF
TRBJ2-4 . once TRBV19 TGTGCCAGTAGTATAGGGTGGGACAATCGACCTAACATTCAGTACTTC CASSIGWDNRPNIQYF
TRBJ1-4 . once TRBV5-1 TGCGCCAGCAGCTTGGCTCCGGGGTGGACTAATGAAAAACTGTTTTTT CASSLAPGWTNEKLFF
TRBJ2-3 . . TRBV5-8 TGTGCCAGCAGCCCCGGCAGGGGGGGAGATACGCAGTATTTT CASSPGRGGDTQYF
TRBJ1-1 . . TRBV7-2 TGTGCCAGCAGCTCCCAGACAGGTGGGACTGAAGCTTTCTTT CASSSQTGGTEAFF
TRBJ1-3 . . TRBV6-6 TGTGCCAGCAGTTACACGGGACAAAACTCTGGAAACACCATATATTTT CASSYTGQNSGNTIYF
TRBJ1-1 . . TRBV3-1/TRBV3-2 TGTGCCAGCAGCCATACTCTCGGACAGCAAGCTTTCTTT CASSHTLGQQAFF
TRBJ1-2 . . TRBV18 TGTGCCAGCTCATCAACCCGACAGGACGACTATGGCTACACCTTC CASSSTRQDDYGYTF
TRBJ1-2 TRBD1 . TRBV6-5 TGTGCCAGCAGTTTCTTCTTGGGACAGGGGTTAGATGGCTACACCTTC CASSFFLGQGLDGYTF
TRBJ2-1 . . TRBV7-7 TGTGCCAGCAGCTTAGTCCCCCTCGGATGGGGGGACTCCTACAATGAGCAGTTCTTC CASSLVPLGWGDSYNEQFF
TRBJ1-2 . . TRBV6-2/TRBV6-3 TGTGCCAGCAGTTACTCCGGGGCAAGCTATGGCTACACCTTC CASSYSGASYGYTF
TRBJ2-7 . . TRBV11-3 TGTGCCAGCAGCTCTAGTAGGGGTCCAACCTACGAGCAGTACTTC CASSSSRGPTYEQYF
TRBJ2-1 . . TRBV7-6 TGTGCCAGCAGCCCTAGGGAAGGGCACTCCTACAATGAGCAGTTCTTC CASSPREGHSYNEQFF
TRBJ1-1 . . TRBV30 TGTGCCTGGGAGATCACGAACACTGAAGCTTTCTTT CAWEITNTEAFF
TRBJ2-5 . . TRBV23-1 TGCGCCAGCAGCCCATCGGGCAGGGGATTTCAAGAGACCCAGTACTTC CASSPSGRGFQETQYF
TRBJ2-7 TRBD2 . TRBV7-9 TGTGCCAGCAGTGCGGGGGCCTACGAGCAGTACTTC CASSAGAYEQYF
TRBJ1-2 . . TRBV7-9 TGTGCCAGCAGGACCGCCGGGGGGCAAAATGGCTACACCTTC CASRTAGGQNGYTF
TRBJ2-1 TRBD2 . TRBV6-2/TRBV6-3 TGTGCCAGCAGCCCTGTCCCGGGACTAGCGGGGGGAGTCTACAATGAGCAGTTCTTC CASSPVPGLAGGVYNEQFF
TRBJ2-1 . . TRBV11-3 TGTGCCAGCAGCTTAGGGGACTCAGCCTACAATGAGCAGTTCTTC CASSLGDSAYNEQFF
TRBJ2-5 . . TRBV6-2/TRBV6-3 TGTGCCAGCAGTTACTCAGGGGCCCGGACCCAGTACTTC CASSYSGARTQYF
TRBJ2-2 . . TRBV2 TGTGCCAGCACCCTAGCGCCTTTCACCGGGGAGCTGTTTTTT CASTLAPFTGELFF
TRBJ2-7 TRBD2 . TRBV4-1 TGCGCCAGCAGCCAGCTTCTAGCGGGGGGTAATTACGAGCAGTACTTC CASSQLLAGGNYEQYF
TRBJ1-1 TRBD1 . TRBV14 TGTGCCAGCAGCCAAGCAGGGGGTTGGACTGAAGCTTTCTTT CASSQAGGWTEAFF
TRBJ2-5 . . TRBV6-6 TGTGCCAGCAGTTACGAGGGGGGGACCCAAGAGACCCAGTACTTC CASSYEGGTQETQYF
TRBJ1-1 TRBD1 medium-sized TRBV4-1 TGCGCCAGCAGCCAAGAAGAAGGAGGACAGGGGGAAGCTTTCTTT CASSQEEGGQGEAFF
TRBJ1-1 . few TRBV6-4 TGTGCCAGCAGCCCCTCCGGGATAGGCACAGGGAACACTGAAGCTTTCTTT CASSPSGIGTGNTEAFF
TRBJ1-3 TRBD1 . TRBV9 TGTGCCAGCAGCGTCTCCGGGACAGGGGGCTCTGGAAACACCATATATTTT CASSVSGTGGSGNTIYF
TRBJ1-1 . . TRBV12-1 TGTGCCAGCAGAATCTACCGGCTAGCCACTGAAGCTTTCTTT CASRIYRLATEAFF
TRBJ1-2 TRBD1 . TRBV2 TGTGCCAGCAGAGCGCGACAGGGGGGGACCTATGGCTACACCTTC CASRARQGGTYGYTF
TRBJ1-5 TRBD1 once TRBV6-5 TGTGCCAGCCGCAGGGGGCGCGATCAGCCCCAGCATTTT CASRRGRDQPQHF
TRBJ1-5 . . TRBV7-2 TGTGCCAGCAGCTTATCGGGTTATAGCAATCAGCCCCAGCATTTT CASSLSGYSNQPQHF
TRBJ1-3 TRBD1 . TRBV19 TGTGCCAGTAGTGCCGGGACAGAATTCTCTGGAAACACCATATATTTT CASSAGTEFSGNTIYF
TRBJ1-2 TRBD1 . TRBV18 TGTGCCAGCTCATCGACAGGGGGCGGCTATGGCTACACCTTC CASSSTGGGYGYTF
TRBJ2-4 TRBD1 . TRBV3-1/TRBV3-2 TGTGCCAGCAGTTTTGACAGGGGCCAAAAAAACATTCAGTACTTC CASSFDRGQKNIQYF
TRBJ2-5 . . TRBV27 TGTGCCAGCAGTTTATCGGGGACTCAAGAGACCCAGTACTTC CASSLSGTQETQYF
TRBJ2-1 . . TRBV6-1 TGTGCCAGCAGTGCCGACGGTGCAAACTCCTACAATGAGCAGTTCTTC CASSADGANSYNEQFF
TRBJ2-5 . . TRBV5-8 TGTGCCAGCAGCTTGTCACCCCTACAGCATAAAGAGACCCAGTACTTC CASSLSPLQHKETQYF
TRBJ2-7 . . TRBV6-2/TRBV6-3 TGTGCCAGCAGTATAGCGGAGAGCTCCTACGAGCAGTACTTC CASSIAESSYEQYF
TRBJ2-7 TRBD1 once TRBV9 TGTGCCAGCAGCGTTGCAGGGGGCCACGAGCAGTACTTC CASSVAGGHEQYF
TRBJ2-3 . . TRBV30 TGTGCCTGGAAAATGGGGAACCGACAACATACAGATACGCAGTATTTT CAWKMGNRQHTDTQYF
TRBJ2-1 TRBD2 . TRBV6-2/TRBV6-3 TGTGCCAGCAGTGACCCCCTTGGCGGGGGGCATCACAATGAGCAGTTCTTC CASSDPLGGGHHNEQFF
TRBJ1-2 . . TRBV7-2 TGTGCCAGCAGCGAGGGTGGAGGGGGGGCCTATGGCTACACCTTC CASSEGGGGAYGYTF
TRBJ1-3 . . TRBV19 TGTGCCAGTGCGTCAGTCAGAAACACCATATATTTT CASASVRNTIYF
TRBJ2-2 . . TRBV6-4 TGTGCCAGCAGTGTAGGATCGGAAACCGGGGAGCTGTTTTTT CASSVGSETGELFF
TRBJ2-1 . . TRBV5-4 TGTGCCAGCAGCAAAAAGGACAATGAGCAGTTCTTC CASSKKDNEQFF
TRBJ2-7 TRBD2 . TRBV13 TGTGCCAGCAGCTCCTCACTCCGCGGGGGTTCGGGCGAGCAGTACTTC CASSSSLRGGSGEQYF
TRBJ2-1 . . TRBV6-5 TGTGCCAGCAGTCTCCGGACAGGGAGGGATGAGCAGTTCTTC CASSLRTGRDEQFF
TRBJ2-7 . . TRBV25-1 TGTGCCAGCAGTGACCCAGGACGGAGCTCCTACGAGCAGTACTTC CASSDPGRSSYEQYF
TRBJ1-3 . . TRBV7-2 TGTGCCAGCAGCTTAGGGGGCCCGGGGTCCGACTCTGGAAACACCATATATTTT CASSLGGPGSDSGNTIYF
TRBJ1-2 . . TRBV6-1 TGTGCCAGCAGTGAAGCGCTGGGGGGGATCGGGGGCTACACCTTC CASSEALGGIGGYTF
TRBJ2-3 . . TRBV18 TGTGCCAGCTCACCCAGGAGGGGGGGCTTAGATACGCAGTATTTT CASSPRRGGLDTQYF